The rows below give T cell receptor beta chains drawn from one sample of a study of T cell responses to AZD1222 COVID-19 vaccine. Profiled with immunoSEQ multiplex PCR; TCRdb holds only in-frame clones, not every one. The table has about 86,000 clones, over 85% seen once. Sequencing used peripheral blood, obtained on day 0 of AZD1222 vaccination. The receptors originated from an adult in good health. Each CDR3 is given with its conserved first and last residue.

cdr3_aa | v_call
CASSRGQGGEQYF | TRBV5-1
CASSPDRIRFF | TRBV12-1
CASRDGLGYTF | TRBV19
CSVGGRSDYEQYF | TRBV29-1
CASSPDRRSGYTF | TRBV3-1/TRBV3-2
CASSQETQYF | TRBV6-5
CASSDIRETQYF | TRBV2
CAISVERTNEQFF | TRBV10-3
CASSSRTGFTGGTEAFF | TRBV7-8
CASSELGLADYNEQFF | TRBV6-4
CASSLVGGEGDYGYTF | TRBV7-2
CASSTLRGEAFF | TRBV6-6
CASSPTPYGTGELFF | TRBV7-2
CASSPERIGGAKETQYF | TRBV9
CSVTGGGLSTGELFF | TRBV29-1
CASSPPDTASGNTIYF | TRBV5-4